The 12 T cell receptor beta chains given below trace back to one sample, sequenced in a study of PD-L1 blockade in urothelial cancer. The assay was immunoSEQ multiplex PCR, and TCRdb's table has in-frame clones only and misses some. The sample yields roughly 77,000 clones, roughly 84% seen once. As for time point: pretreatment peripheral blood. The specimen was PBMCs, collected around atezolizumab (anti-PD-L1) treatment. The receptors were sampled from a woman aged 70-85 years with urothelial cancer.

This clone was found once. The DNA of the CDR3 is TGTGCCAGCAGCTTCGGACAGCCCGACACTGAAGCTTTCTTT. This sequence encodes CASSFGQPDTEAFF. This chain uses TRBV5-6 with TRBJ1-1; a possible D gene is TRBD1 (6 bases). V lost 2 bases, J lost 3 bases, and 11 bases lay in between. Germline CDR1 SGHDT, CDR2 YYEEEE. The CDR3 is 14 residues long.

The chain combines TRBV5-5 with TRBJ2-1, with 10 bases that match TRBD2. J was trimmed by 4 bases and V by 0 bases; bases with no gene match: 16. The germline gives CDR1 SGHKS, CDR2 YYEKEE (reference sequence). This CDR3 has 20 residues. DNA of the CDR3: TGTGCCAGCAGCTTGGTTCCTAGCGGGGGCCTCGCGCAAATTTACAATGAGCAGTTCTTC. Its protein product is CASSLVPSGGLAQIYNEQFF. Looking up the rest from reference TRBV5-5 and TRBJ2-1 gives the full variable domain: DAGVTQSPTHLIKTRGQQVTLRCSPISGHKSVSWYQQVLGQGPQFIFQYYEKEERGRGNFPDRFSARQFPNYSSELNVNALLLGDSALYLCASSLVPSGGLAQIYNEQFFGPGTRLTVL.

The V call is TRBV19, the J call TRBJ1-4; the D gene is possibly TRBD1 (5 bases). Looked up from germline, CDR1 is LNHDA and CDR2 is SQIVND (reference sequence). Trimming took 6 bases from V and 3 from J, leaving 11 bases between them. There are 14 residues in the CDR3. The CDR3 region is CASRGGGANEKLFF. DNA of the CDR3: TGTGCCAGTAGGGGCGGGGGAGCTAATGAAAAACTGTTTTTT.

The V gene is TRBV27, the J gene TRBJ2-7; TRBD2 aligns across 9 bases. The germline V gene encodes CDR1 MNHEY and CDR2 SMNVEV (reference sequence). V shed 3 bases, J shed 2 bases, and the junction held 5 bases outside the gene matches. This CDR3 has 15 amino acids. CDR3 nucleotide sequence: TGTGCCAGCAGTTTGAGCGGGGGGCCAACCTACGAGCAGTACTTC. Its protein is CASSLSGGPTYEQYF.

The V call is TRBV4-2, the J call TRBJ1-3, with TRBD1 matching over 7 bases. CDR1 and CDR2 (germline): LGHNA, YNFKEQ. The length of the CDR3 is 16 residues. The V and J ends lost 1 base and 0 bases, in that order; junction bases with no gene match: 3. Here the CDR3 reads CASSQAGTASGNTIYF. Here the CDR3 DNA reads TGTGCCAGCAGCCAAGCCGGGACAGCCTCTGGAAACACCATATATTTT.

The rearrangement uses TRBV6-5 and TRBJ2-7; 10 bases are a match to TRBD1. After removal of 0 bases from V and 5 bases from J, the junction contained 1 base not matched to a gene. CDR3 length: 14 amino acids. Germline values: CDR1 MNHEY, CDR2 SVGAGI. CDR3 protein: CASSYSGTGDEQYF. The CDR3 DNA reads TGTGCCAGCAGTTACTCCGGGACAGGGGACGAGCAGTACTTC.

V usage is TRBV6-1 and J usage is TRBJ2-7; no reliable D call. Trimming took 7 bases from V and 5 from J, leaving 9 bases between them. This CDR3 has 11 amino acids. From germline, CDR1 is MNHNS and CDR2 SASEGT. CDR3 region: CASTGNHEQYF. The DNA for the CDR3 is TGTGCCAGCACAGGAAACCACGAGCAGTACTTC.

The chain employs TRBV9 and TRBJ1-4; 11 bases align to TRBD1. Germline CDR1 SGDLS, CDR2 YYNGEE. V lost 0 bases, J lost 7 bases, and 2 bases stayed unmatched. The CDR3 is made up of 15 amino acids. DNA for the CDR3: TGTGCCAGCAGCGTAGGGGACAGGGGGATTGAAAAACTGTTTTTT. Its protein is CASSVGDRGIEKLFF. Based on the CDR3 plus reference TRBV9 and TRBJ1-4, the full variable domain is DSGVTQTPKHLITATGQRVTLRCSPRSGDLSVYWYQQSLDQGLQFLIQYYNGEERAKGNILERFSAQQFPDLHSELNLSSLELGDSALYFCASSVGDRGIEKLFFGSGTQLSVL.

The chain carries TRBV6-6 and TRBJ2-5, with TRBD2 matching over 12 bases. This CDR3 has 16 residues. CDR1 and CDR2 (germline): MNHNY, SVGAGI (reference sequence). J gave up 5 bases and V 6 bases, and 10 bases lay outside the gene matches. CDR3 sequence reads: CASRGGLAGGEETQYF. CDR3 in DNA: TGTGCCAGCAGAGGGGGGCTAGCGGGAGGGGAGGAGACCCAGTACTTC.

This clone was detected only once. The chain links TRBV5-1 to TRBJ1-3; D unclear. Germline CDR1 SGHRS, CDR2 YFSETQ. Trimming took 0 bases from V and 8 from J, leaving 9 bases between them. The length of the CDR3 is 13 residues. The CDR3 sequence: CASSLAPIDTIYF. The CDR3 bases are TGCGCCAGCAGCTTGGCCCCGATAGACACCATATATTTT. Variable domain in full (rest from reference TRBV5-1 and TRBJ1-3): KAGVTQTPRYLIKTRGQQVTLSCSPISGHRSVSWYQQTPGQGLQFLFEYFSETQRNKGNFPGRFSGRQFSNSRSEMNVSTLELGDSALYLCASSLAPIDTIYFGEGSWLTVV.

This chain joins TRBV2 and TRBJ1-2; TRBD1 might be the D (6 bases). This CDR3 contains 16 residues. V lost 6 bases to trimming and J lost 3 bases, with 20 bases between them. From germline, CDR1 is SNHLY and CDR2 FYNNEI. The CDR3 loop is CASSRDRFDRDYGYTF. CDR3 bases: TGTGCCAGCAGCAGAGACAGGTTCGACCGGGACTATGGCTACACCTTC.

V and J are TRBV7-2 and TRBJ1-2; 9 bases agree with TRBD1. The CDR3 length is 15 residues. V dropped 0 bases and J dropped 6; count of bases not matched to a gene: 5. Germline V gene sequence: CDR1 SGHTA, CDR2 FQGNSA. The CDR3 DNA follows: TGTGCCAGCAGCTTAGCCCGGACAGGGGTTAATGGCTACACCTTC. Its translation is CASSLARTGVNGYTF.